This T cell receptor (beta chain) was recorded in a study of cytomegalovirus exposure and HLA in healthy donors. A multiplex PCR was run with 60 Vbeta primers and 13 Jbeta primers. This table comes from immunoSEQ multiplex PCR, and its TCRdb copy is limited to in-frame clones, with some not included. The sample lists around 200,000 clones, approximately 70% occurring once. V shed 0 bases and J 6 bases; nucleotides not matched to a gene: 3. The CDR3 spans 13 residues. Germline CDR1 and CDR2: SGHDT and YYEEEE. The TCR sequence derives from a man aged 40-49 years in good health and CMV-seropositive. The sample consisted of PBMCs. The genes are TRBV5-6 and TRBJ2-7; 7 bases fit TRBD1. The CDR3 DNA is TGTGCCAGCAGCTTGGAGGGGGCGGTCGAGCAGTACTTC. Its translation is CASSLEGAVEQYF. Together with reference TRBV5-6 and TRBJ2-7, the CDR3 gives the full variable domain: DAGVTQSPTHLIKTRGQQVTLRCSPKSGHDTVSWYQQALGQGPQFIFQYYEEEERQRGNFPDRFSGHQFPNYSSELNVNALLLGDSALYLCASSLEGAVEQYFGPGTRLTVT.